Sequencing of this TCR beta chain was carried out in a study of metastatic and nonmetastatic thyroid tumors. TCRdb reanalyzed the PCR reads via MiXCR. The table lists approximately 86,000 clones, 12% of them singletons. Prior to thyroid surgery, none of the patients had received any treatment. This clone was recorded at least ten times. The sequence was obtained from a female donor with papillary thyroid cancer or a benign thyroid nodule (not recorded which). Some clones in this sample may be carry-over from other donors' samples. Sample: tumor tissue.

Here the CDR3 DNA reads TGTGCCAGCAGTTTTGAGGGGAACACGCAGTATTTT. Translated, it gives CASSFEGNTQYF. V and J are TRBV27 and TRBJ2-3, with D tentatively TRBD1 or TRBD2 (5 bases each). CDR1 and CDR2 (germline): MNHEY, SMNVEV (reference sequence). The CDR3 is made up of 12 amino acids. The V end lost 3 bases, the J end lost 9 bases, and 10 bases lay between the germline ends.